This is a list of T cell receptor beta chains from one sample in a study of T cell repertoires in cytomegalovirus infection. TCRdb ran MiXCR on the reads and lists one entry per CDR3 protein. The sample lists a few hundred thousand distinct CDR3 sequences, about a sixth occurring once. The sequencing sample was made of PBMCs. These receptors all stem from a human donor in good health (CMV status not recorded). Some clones in this sample may be carry-over from other donors' samples. Both conserved end residues are part of each CDR3. A D gene is named only where the DNA matches it firmly. A clone size is listed for some rows: how often the clone was seen (once, few, many), or a class if it is expanded.

TRBJ2-1 17 TRBD2 TRBV11-3 many TGTGCCAGCAGCGACCGGACTAGCGGGAGTTCTTACGATGAGCAGTTCTTC CASSDRTSGSSYDEQFF
TRBJ2-5 24 TRBD2 TRBV11-2 few TGTGCCAGCAGACCCGGCCGGTTGTCAGGGGAAGCTACTAGCGGAACAAGGAACCAAGAGACCCAGTACTTC CASRPGRLSGEATSGTRNQETQYF
TRBJ2-7 16 TRBD2 TRBV7-2 many TGTGCCAGCAGCTTCGCGGGGACTAGCGGTACCTACGAGCAGTACTTC CASSFAGTSGTYEQYF
TRBJ2-2 16 - TRBV20-1 - TGCAGTGCTAGTGTGTCGGGGGCCGAGGAAACCGGGGAGCTGTTTTTT CSASVSGAEETGELFF
TRBJ1-2 12 - TRBV7-2 many TGTGCCAGCACTCCAGGAAACTATGGCTACACCTTC CASTPGNYGYTF
TRBJ1-3 14 TRBD1 TRBV10-2 - TGCGCCAGCAGAAAAGACAGGGATGGAAACACCATATATTTT CASRKDRDGNTIYF
TRBJ1-4 13 - TRBV12-3/TRBV12-4 - TGTGCCAGCAGTTTATGGGTGCAAGAAAAACTGTTTTTT CASSLWVQEKLFF
TRBJ2-5 13 - TRBV7-8 - TGTGCCAGCAGCTCCGGGCGCAGGGAGACCCAGTACTTC CASSSGRRETQYF
TRBJ2-1 19 TRBD1 TRBV5-1 - TGCGCCAGCAGCTACCGGGACAGCAACCTTTTCAGCTCCTACAATGAGCAGTTCTTC CASSYRDSNLFSSYNEQFF
TRBJ2-7 15 - TRBV12-3/TRBV12-4 - TGTGCCAGCAGCCCACTTTTCGACAGGTCCTATGTGCAGTACTTC CASSPLFDRSYVQYF
TRBJ1-1 14 - TRBV29-1 few TGCAGCGTAGAAGCGGGGGGCGCCGGGACTGAAGCTTTCTTT CSVEAGGAGTEAFF
TRBJ2-3 12 - TRBV7-6 many TGTGCCAGCAGCTTCTTCGAAGATACGCAGTATTTT CASSFFEDTQYF
TRBJ2-3 16 TRBD2 TRBV7-2 many TGTGCCAGCAGCCCGATGACTAGCGGAAGCACAGATACGCAGTATTTT CASSPMTSGSTDTQYF
TRBJ1-1 14 - TRBV7-2 many TGTGCCAGCAGCTTAGAAGGCGTAGGAACTGAAGCTTTCTTT CASSLEGVGTEAFF
TRBJ2-3 15 - TRBV11-2 many TGTGCCAGCAGCCCCAGTTGGGGGAGCGCAGATACGCAGTATTTT CASSPSWGSADTQYF
TRBJ2-5 14 TRBD2 TRBV20-1 few TGCAGTGCTAGACTAGCGGGAGGCGAAGAGACCCAGTACTTC CSARLAGGEETQYF
TRBJ2-7 15 TRBD2 TRBV7-8 few TGTGCCAGCAGCCCTCTAGAACTAGCGGGAAACGAGCAGTACTTC CASSPLELAGNEQYF